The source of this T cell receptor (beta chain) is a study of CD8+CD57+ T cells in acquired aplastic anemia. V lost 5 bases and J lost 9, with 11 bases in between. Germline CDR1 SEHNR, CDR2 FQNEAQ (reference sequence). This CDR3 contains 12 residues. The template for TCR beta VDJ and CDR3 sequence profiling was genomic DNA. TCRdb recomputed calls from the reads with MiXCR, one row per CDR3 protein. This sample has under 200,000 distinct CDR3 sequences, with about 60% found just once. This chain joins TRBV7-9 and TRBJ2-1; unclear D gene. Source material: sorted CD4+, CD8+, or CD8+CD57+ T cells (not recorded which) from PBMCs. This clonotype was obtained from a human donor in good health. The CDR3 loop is CASSILSSEQFF. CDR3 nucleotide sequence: TGTGCCAGCAGCATTCTTAGCAGTGAGCAGTTCTTC.